Below, one T cell receptor (beta chain) is given with its context. Its recognized antigen is unknown. There are no base qualities to consult, and no much larger clone falls within one base. Resection was performed on patients in Japan or China between the mid-2010s and the late 2010s. Histologic diagnosis of each case was confirmed independently by two lung cancer pathologists on H&E slides. Premalignant or tumor cells were enriched for nucleic acid extraction by macro-dissection performed after pathologic assessment. DNA was isolated from FFPE tissue using the AllPrep DNA/RNA FFPE Kit. Using the immunoSEQ hsTCRbeta Kit, TCR beta CDR3 regions were sequenced from DNA. In the source study's methods: TCR sequencing data were analysed with the ImmunoSEQ Analyzer. T cell clonality was calculated on productive rearrangements as 1 minus Pielou's evenness. To measure T cell diversity, the inverse Simpson index was applied to productive templates. T cell density was TCR beta template counts normalized to usable DNA, estimated by amplifying and sequencing housekeeping genes. Two-sided Kruskal-Wallis tests were used to compare TCR metrics across histologic stages. Sourced from immuneACCESS, this table was stored by TCRdb with only in-frame sequences that have V and J called. A share of the clones is absent; for the studies checked, an unresolved V gene accounts for under half, and the remainder has no known explanation. V, J and clone size were drawn from that table, and D and trimming were deduced from the DNA. The sample table holds approximately 26,000 clones, of which about 74% were seen once. The top ten constitute 5% to 7% of the sample.

These data come from a study of immune evolution from preneoplasia to lung adenocarcinoma (dated by TCRdb to 2020 to 2022). Describing the broader study: HLA loss of heterozygosity was observed in around 7.5%, 14% and 36% of AIS, MIA and ADC lesions, respectively, and was not observed in any AAH lesions. Immune contexture across lung adenocarcinoma precursors and invasive adenocarcinoma was profiled using immune gene expression, TCR sequencing and multiplex immunofluorescence. Resected precursor lesions (AAH, AIS, MIA) and invasive adenocarcinomas were compared with paired morphologically normal lung tissue. The sample size was set by how many specimens were available, not by a prior power calculation. Whole exome sequencing and methylation data from the same cohort of nodules were integrated with the immune data. In total, the cohort included some 54 patients with pulmonary nodules, all of whom underwent surgical resection. A total of fewer than 60 patients contributed TCR sequencing data. It was reported in the study that 100 to 110 samples were used for TCR sequencing. POLYSOLVER was used to infer Class I HLA alleles from exome data, while LOHHLA was used to detect allele-specific HLA loss. Results the study describes overall, beyond this receptor: The findings rested on association rather than direct causation, and larger cohorts with long-term follow-up and longitudinal biopsies were considered necessary. T cell clonality was highest in KRAS-mutant nodules compared with EGFR-mutant or double wild-type lesions. Top T cell clone frequencies were highest in normal lung and appeared to decrease progressively from AAH through AIS, MIA and invasive adenocarcinoma. Because all patients came from Japan and China, whether the findings apply to Western populations was uncertain. Normal lung showed the highest clonality, whereas later-stage lesions appeared to have higher T cell density and diversity but lower clonality.

Including cysteine and phenylalanine, the CDR3 has 14 amino acids. The retained sequence is limited to the CDR3, 42 bases, with the frame set at the first base. This clonotype originated in a person between 60 and 70 years old with invasive lung adenocarcinoma. Some clones in this sample may be carry-over from other donors' samples. The chain joins TRBV12-1 to TRBJ2-3. TRBV12-1 is a recognized pseudogene. Source material: FFPE invasive lung adenocarcinoma tissue. This sample's cell subset or site label indicates: frankly invasive lung adenocarcinoma (ADC). In nucleotides, the sequence is TGTGCCAGCAGCCCCCGGAACCTAACAGATACGCAGTATTTT. This translates into CASSPRNLTDTQYF.